The T cell receptor (beta chain) under discussion was sequenced for a study of shared clonotypes between healthy human individuals. Only one count was recorded for this clone. TCRdb keeps only in-frame clones here, not all; method: immunoSEQ multiplex PCR. The data show about 730,000 clones, 72% seen once. This receptor was obtained from a woman between 25 and 40 years old in good health. Specimen: memory CD4+ T cells sorted from blood. Subset described: CD45RA-negative fraction.

CDR3 DNA sequence: TGTGCCAGCAGTTGGACTAGCGGCCCCAAAGGTGAGCAGTTCTTC. Encoded protein: CASSWTSGPKGEQFF. J is TRBJ2-1 and V is TRBV11-2, with 10 bases lining up with TRBD2. This CDR3 has 15 residues. Germline V gene lookup returns CDR1 SGHAT and CDR2 FQNNGV. V was pared by 6 bases and J by 9 bases, with 11 bases of the junction left unmatched.